At least ten counts were recorded for the clone carrying this T cell receptor beta chain. Trimming cost V 4 bases and J 8 bases; bases outside gene matches: 9. The CDR3 has 14 residues. CDR1 MNHEY and CDR2 SMNVEV come from the germline V gene (reference sequence). MiXCR was run by TCRdb on the RT-PCR reads, yielding one entry per CDR3 protein. The sample gives about 680,000 distinct CDR3 sequences, 14% of which show up once; 3.6% is in the top ten. The material sequenced was memory CD4+ T cells from blood. The chain uses TRBV27 and TRBJ1-2; TRBD1 aligns across 8 bases. This sequence originates from a female donor in good health, serving as a healthy control. The CDR3 loop is CASSSPTGVGGYTF. The CDR3 coding sequence is TGTGCCAGCAGTTCCCCGACAGGGGTTGGAGGCTACACCTTC.